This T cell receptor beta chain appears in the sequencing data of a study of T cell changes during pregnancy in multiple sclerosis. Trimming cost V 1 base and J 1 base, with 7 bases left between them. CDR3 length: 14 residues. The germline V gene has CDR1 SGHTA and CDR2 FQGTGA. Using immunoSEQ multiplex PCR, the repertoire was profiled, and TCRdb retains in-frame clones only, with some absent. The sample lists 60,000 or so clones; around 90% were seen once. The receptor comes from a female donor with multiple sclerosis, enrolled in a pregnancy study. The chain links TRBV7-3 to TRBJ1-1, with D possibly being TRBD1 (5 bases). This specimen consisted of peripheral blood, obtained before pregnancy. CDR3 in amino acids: CASSLMGGNTEAFF. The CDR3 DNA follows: TGTGCCAGCAGCTTAATGGGGGGGAACACTGAAGCTTTCTTT. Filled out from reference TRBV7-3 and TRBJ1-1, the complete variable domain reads GAGVSQTPSNKVTEKGKYVELRCDPISGHTALYWYRQSLGQGPEFLIYFQGTGAADDSGLPNDRFFAVRPEGSVSTLKIQRTERGDSAVYLCASSLMGGNTEAFFGQGTRLTVV.